The subject of this entry is one TCR beta chain. Germline CDR1 is SGHNT and CDR2 is YYREEE (reference sequence). Trimming cost V 4 bases and J 3 bases; bases outside gene matches: 3. This CDR3 is built from 16 residues. The source of the sample is a study of PD-L1 blockade in urothelial cancer. Noted time point: peripheral blood 6 weeks after treatment start. Repertoires were generated with immunoSEQ multiplex PCR, while TCRdb's copy carries only in-frame clones and drops some. The table has 45,000 to 60,000 clones, 70% to 90% seen once; the top ten hold roughly 2.5%. The sample was PBMCs, taken around atezolizumab (anti-PD-L1) treatment. This TCR derives from a man aged 55-75 years with urothelial cancer. The chain employs TRBV5-4 and TRBJ2-3, with 15 bases matching TRBD2. The CDR3 sequence is CASSRTSGRATDTQYF. CDR3 sequence (DNA): TGTGCCAGCAGCCGGACTAGCGGGAGGGCGACAGATACGCAGTATTTT.